This T cell receptor (beta chain) originates from a study of CD8 T cells in ankylosing spondylitis. Study findings and constraints: Researchers reportedly found disease-linked clones significantly enriched in matched ankylosing spondylitis synovial fluid. Blood of patients with ankylosing spondylitis appeared to be characterized by a TCR beta motif of fewer than 10 highly homologous variants.

The germline gives CDR1 DFQATT, CDR2 SNEGSKA (reference sequence). The CDR3 is 16 residues long. TCRdb fed the 5' RACE reads into MiXCR, producing one record per CDR3 protein. The table records about 300,000 distinct CDR3 sequences, roughly 12% of them present only once. This clonotype was observed many times. Its antigen remains unknown. One end of the junction fails to match germline, which may point to a read error. The rearrangement links TRBV20-1 to TRBJ2-2; TRBD2 matches 9 bases. The sample was blood, either unsorted or a sorted T cell fraction (not recorded which). This receptor was obtained from a female donor with ankylosing spondylitis or in good health (not recorded which). As DNA, the CDR3 is TGCAATGCTAGTAAAATAGCGGGAGCGAACACCGGGGAGCTGTTTTTT. It translates to CNASKIAGANTGELFF.